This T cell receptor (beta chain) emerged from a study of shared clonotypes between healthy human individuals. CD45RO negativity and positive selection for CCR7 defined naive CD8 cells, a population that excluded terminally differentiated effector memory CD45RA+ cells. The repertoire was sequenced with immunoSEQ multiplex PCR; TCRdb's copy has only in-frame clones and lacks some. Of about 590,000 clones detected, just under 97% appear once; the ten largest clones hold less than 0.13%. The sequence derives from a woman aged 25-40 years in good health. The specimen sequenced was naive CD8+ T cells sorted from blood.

The CDR3 reads CASSPTSGANVLTF. DNA for the CDR3: TGTGCCAGCAGTCCCACTTCTGGGGCCAACGTCCTGACTTTC. The chain couples TRBV27 to TRBJ2-6; D ambiguous. Trimming cost V 5 bases and J 1 base, with 6 bases left between them. There are 14 residues in the CDR3. Germline CDR1 is MNHEY and CDR2 is SMNVEV (reference sequence). Supplemented by reference TRBV27 and TRBJ2-6, the full variable domain reads EAQVTQNPRYLITVTGKKLTVTCSQNMNHEYMSWYRQDPGLGLRQIYYSMNVEVTDKGDVPEGYKVSRKEKRNFPLILESPSPNQTSLYFCASSPTSGANVLTFGAGSRLTVL.